The clone carrying this TCR beta chain was picked up many times. Its antigen is not identified. Using two-round multiplex PCR, the authors amplified TCR beta CDR3 from genomic DNA. Amplification in first-round PCR relied on primers specific to each TRBV and TRBJ gene. Each CDR3 protein is one row after TCRdb ran MiXCR on the multiplex PCR reads. In the table there are around 56,000 distinct CDR3 sequences, 26% of which are singletons. The data were taken from a study of prognosis after radiotherapy for stage I lung cancer. Turning to the study itself: Among the enrolled patients, fewer than 15 had newly diagnosed primary stage I lung tumors, while about five had oligometastatic NSCLC following surgical resection of the primary tumor.

Notes on the study in general: Metastatic and non-metastatic patients reportedly diverged in TRBV and TRBJ gene usage. Among patients who developed distant metastases, Shannon entropy after stereotactic body radiation therapy was lower.

This clonotype was obtained from a donor over 45 with non-small cell lung cancer. The input for sequencing was PBMCs, taken before or after stereotactic body radiation therapy (not recorded which).

The CDR3 DNA is TGTGCCAGCAGCCCGGACGGTGGAGTTCTATCACCCCTCCACTTT. Its protein is CASSPDGGVLSPLHF. The chain is built from TRBV11-2 and TRBJ1-6, with unresolved D. Trimming cost V 5 bases and J 10 bases, with 18 bases left between them. Germline CDR1 and CDR2: SGHAT and FQNNGV. The CDR3 has 15 amino acids.